Each of the 15 T cell receptor beta chains below was sequenced from the same sample in a study of Ad26.COV2.S vaccination and SARS-CoV-2 variants. This table comes from immunoSEQ multiplex PCR, and its TCRdb copy is limited to in-frame clones, with some not included. The sample carries about 480,000 clones, roughly 85% recorded once. Described treatment: roughly 19 received Ad26.COV2.S at low or high dose, single or two shots; 5 received placebo; per-sample allocation not given. The samples date from day 63 after the first vaccine or placebo injection. The sample consisted of peripheral blood, taken in a trial of Ad26.COV2.S vaccine versus placebo. Receptors were obtained from a person aged 18 to 59 who received the Ad26.COV2.S COVID-19 vaccine or a placebo.

This clone appeared a few times. The chain couples TRBV29-1 to TRBJ2-4, with 7 bases that match TRBD1. The CDR3 spans 16 residues. Germline-derived CDR1 and CDR2 are SQVTM and ANQGSEA. The junction had 9 bases not matched to a gene; V was cut back by 4 bases and J by 0 bases. The CDR3 DNA follows: TGCAGCGTTGCCGCAGGGGGAGCCTTAGCCAAAAACATTCAGTACTTC. Residues: CSVAAGGALAKNIQYF.

This clone came up once. This chain uses TRBV6-5 with TRBJ2-7, with TRBD2 identical over 9 bases. The CDR3 totals 15 residues. J was trimmed by 4 bases and V by 0 bases; bases with no gene match: 4. Germline V gives CDR1 MNHEY, CDR2 SVGAGI. The CDR3 bases are TGTGCCAGCAGTTACTCTCAGCGGGAGGATTACGAGCAGTACTTC. Residues: CASSYSQREDYEQYF.

J is TRBJ1-2 and V is TRBV28, with a weak D call TRBD1 (5 bases). Trimming removed 8 bases at V and 6 bases at J, with 10 bases between. This CDR3 has 11 residues. Germline CDR1 is MDHEN and CDR2 is SYDVKM. The CDR3 DNA reads as TGTGCCAGCGCCAGGGAGGATGGCTACACCTTC. Residues: CASAREDGYTF.

This clone appeared a single time. This chain joins TRBV28 and TRBJ2-6; 8 bases are a match to TRBD1. CDR1 and CDR2 from the germline V gene are MDHEN and SYDVKM. Trimming removed 5 bases from V and 12 bases from J; junction bases left unmatched: 6. This CDR3 is 13 amino acids long. This CDR3 reads CASSTQGAFVLTF. Here the CDR3 DNA reads TGTGCCAGCAGTACTCAGGGGGCGTTCGTCCTGACTTTC.

CDR3 in DNA: TGTGCCAGCTCACCACCAAGATTTGGGACAGGGGTAAACTATGGCTACACCTTC. Translation gives CASSPPRFGTGVNYGYTF. V is TRBV18 and J is TRBJ1-2; TRBD1 matches 10 bases. The CDR3 spans 18 residues. Looked up from germline, CDR1 is KGHSH and CDR2 is LQKENI. The ends lost 0 bases at V and 2 bases at J; junction bases unmatched: 9. The full variable domain, in which reference TRBV18 and TRBJ1-2 provide the parts outside the CDR3, is NAGVMQNPRHLVRRRGQEARLRCSPMKGHSHVYWYRQLPEEGLKFMVYLQKENIIDESGMPKERFSAEFPKEGPSILRIQQVVRGDSAAYFCASSPPRFGTGVNYGYTFGSGTRLTVV.

The chain links TRBV21-1 to TRBJ1-5; the D segment call TRBD1 is taken from the table without a DNA check. TRBV21-1 is given as a pseudogene. CDR3 size: 16 residues. As DNA, the CDR3 is TGTGCCAGCAGCAATCCAAGACATACCCCCCATCAGCCCCAGCATTTT. This codes for CASSNPRHTPHQPQHF.

This clone was seen a few times. The chain joins TRBV11-2 to TRBJ2-7; 8 nucleotides align to TRBD1. After removal of 3 bases from V and 0 bases from J, the junction contained 4 bases not matched to a gene. Germline assignment: CDR1 SGHAT and CDR2 FQNNGV. The CDR3 has 15 amino acids. CDR3 in DNA: TGTGCCAGCAGCTTCACAGGGGGTAGCTCCTACGAGCAGTACTTC. Protein: CASSFTGGSSYEQYF.

V gene TRBV28 combines with J gene TRBJ2-4, with 7 bases fitting TRBD1. The ends lost 4 bases at V and 3 bases at J; junction bases unmatched: 6. CDR1 and CDR2 (germline): MDHEN, SYDVKM. The CDR3 is made up of 15 amino acids. Here the CDR3 reads CASSSDRVGKNIQYF. CDR3 sequence (DNA): TGTGCCAGCAGTTCCGACAGGGTCGGCAAAAACATTCAGTACTTC.

The chain recombines TRBV19 with TRBJ1-3; a weak D match, TRBD1 (6 bases). CDR3 length equals 14 residues. Germline CDR1 and CDR2: LNHDA and SQIVND (reference sequence). With 5 bases removed from V and 2 bases from J, the gap between germline ends came to 10 bases. In nucleotides, the CDR3 is TGTGCCAGTAGTCCACAGGGCCCTGGAAACACCATATATTTT. It yields the protein CASSPQGPGNTIYF.

V usage is TRBV10-2 and J usage is TRBJ2-2; D gene unclear. Germline V gene lookup returns CDR1 WSHSY and CDR2 SAAADI. The CDR3 loop spans 12 amino acids. Between the trimmed V and J ends, which lost 10 bases and 6 bases, there was a span of 12 bases. In DNA, the CDR3 is TGCGCCACCCGCGGTAGGGCCGGGGAGCTGTTTTTT. This encodes CATRGRAGELFF.

The J gene is TRBJ2-1, the V gene TRBV5-1; D is possibly TRBD2 (7 bases). This CDR3 has 14 residues. Trimming stripped 4 bases from V and 8 bases from J, with 16 bases between. Germline CDR1 reads SGHRS; CDR2 reads YFSETQ. The CDR3 sequence: CASSPSGTYHEQFF. The CDR3 nucleotides read TGCGCCAGCAGCCCCAGCGGGACATATCATGAGCAGTTCTTC.

In DNA, the CDR3 is TGTGCCAGCAGCTGGGACAGCAGCAATCAGCCCCAGCATTTT. It yields the protein CASSWDSSNQPQHF. V usage is TRBV2 and J usage is TRBJ1-5; 7 nucleotides agree with TRBD1. The CDR3 consists of 14 residues. Germline V gene data show CDR1 as SNHLY and CDR2 as FYNNEI. After removal of 6 bases from V and 1 base from J, the junction contained 3 bases not matched to a gene.

CDR3 DNA sequence: TGTGCCAGCAGTTTAGCGGGCAGGAGTATGAACACTGAAGCTTTCTTT. Translated, it gives CASSLAGRSMNTEAFF. The J gene is TRBJ1-1, the V gene TRBV28; D not resolved. V gave up 2 bases and J gave up 0 bases, with 13 bases separating them. Germline V gene data show CDR1 as MDHEN and CDR2 as SYDVKM. The CDR3 has 16 amino acids.

V usage is TRBV19 and J usage is TRBJ2-3, with 8 bases that match TRBD2. The CDR3 covers 14 residues. CDR1 LNHDA and CDR2 SQIVND come from the germline V gene (reference sequence). With V trimmed by 3 bases and J by 4 bases, 3 bases remained unmatched. CDR3 in DNA: TGTGCCAGTAGTATCGGGGGGGCTCCAGATACGCAGTATTTT. It codes for CASSIGGAPDTQYF.

The rearrangement joins TRBV6-4 to TRBJ2-3, with unresolved D. CDR1 is MRHNA, CDR2 SNTAGT, per germline. Deletions cut 0 bases from V and 0 bases from J, with 7 bases between. The CDR3 has 15 residues. The CDR3 loop is CASSDSAASTDTQYF. CDR3 nucleotide sequence: TGTGCCAGCAGTGACTCGGCAGCTAGCACAGATACGCAGTATTTT.